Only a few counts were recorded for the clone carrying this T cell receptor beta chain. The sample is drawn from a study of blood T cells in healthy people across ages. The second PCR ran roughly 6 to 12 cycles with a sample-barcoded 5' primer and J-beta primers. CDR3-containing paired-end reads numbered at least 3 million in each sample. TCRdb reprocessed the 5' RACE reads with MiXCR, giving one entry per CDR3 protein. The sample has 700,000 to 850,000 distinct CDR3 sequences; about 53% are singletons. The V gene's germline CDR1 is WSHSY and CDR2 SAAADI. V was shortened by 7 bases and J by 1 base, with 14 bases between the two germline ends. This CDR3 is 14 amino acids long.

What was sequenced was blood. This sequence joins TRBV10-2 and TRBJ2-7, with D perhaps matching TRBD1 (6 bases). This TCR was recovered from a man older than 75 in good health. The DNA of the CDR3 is TGCGCCAGCAACGGACAAGGGGGTTCCTACGAGCAGTACTTC. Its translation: CASNGQGGSYEQYF.